The TCR beta chain under discussion was sequenced for a study of cytomegalovirus exposure and HLA in healthy donors. Findings and limits, study-wide: The authors later found HLA-associated TCR beta chains more clonally expanded than equally common others.

The PCR was carried out with 60 Vbeta primers and 13 Jbeta primers. The data were produced by immunoSEQ multiplex PCR, yet TCRdb's version contains in-frame clones alone and is incomplete. The listing contains roughly 120,000 clones. Turning to this clone: The antigen remains unidentified.

The receptor was isolated from a man aged 25-45 years in good health and CMV-seronegative. The sample consisted of PBMCs.

The CDR3 sequence is CASRLKRISGNTEAFF. The CDR3 DNA is TGTGCAAGTCGCTTAAAACGGATCTCAGGGAACACTGAAGCTTTCTTT. The genes are TRBV12-2 and TRBJ1-1; the D segment call TRBD1 is taken from the table without a DNA check. TRBV12-2 is designated a pseudogene. The CDR3 sequence is 16 residues long.